This TCR beta chain comes out of a study of blood T cell repertoires in COVID-19. Looking at the study overall: Acute and convalescent COVID-19 samples came from the United States, Italy and Spain.

Trimming left V 2 bases short and J 6 bases short, with 10 bases between. CDR1 is MGHRA and CDR2 is YSYEKL in the germline V gene. This CDR3 contains 13 residues. Method: immunoSEQ multiplex PCR; TCRdb's copy keeps in-frame clones and lacks some. The sample includes approximately 350,000 clones, about 88% of them seen just once. Categorization into cohorts depended on clinical history that participants reported. This clonotype was sampled from a woman aged 25 to 45 who had recovered from COVID-19. The chain carries TRBV4-1 and TRBJ1-2; D possibly corresponds to TRBD1 (5 bases). Sequencing used PBMCs or T cells enriched from blood (not recorded which). The CDR3 loop is CASSQISGNGYTF. In nucleotides, the CDR3 is TGCGCCAGCAGCCAAATATCAGGGAATGGCTACACCTTC.